This T cell receptor (beta chain) was identified in a study of blood T cell repertoires in COVID-19. About the study: Specimens from acute and convalescent COVID-19 originated in the United States, Italy and Spain. PBMCs, B-cell-depleted T cells, or T cells provided the cDNA or gDNA that made up the material.

The V end was cut by 1 base, the J end by 11 bases, with 17 bases between. The germline V gene encodes CDR1 GTSNPN and CDR2 SVGIG (reference sequence). The CDR3 sequence is 13 residues long. Original processing methods: From reference gene primer amplification, estimates of nucleated cell counts were derived. Method: immunoSEQ multiplex PCR; TCRdb's copy keeps in-frame clones and lacks some. For V, J and clone size, that table is used; D and trimming come from the DNA. Among about 210,000 clones listed, about 88% were seen once. The chain joins TRBV30 to TRBJ1-1; TRBD1 is a possible D gene (5 bases). Sequences were obtained from peripheral blood. This TCR was recovered from a middle-aged man with acute or convalescent COVID-19. The CDR3 bases are TGTGCCTGGAGTGGGGGCCCCATCTCCAGGGCTTTCTTT. This translates into CAWSGGPISRAFF.